The following is a T cell receptor beta chain sequence with its context. The data stem from a study of immune evolution from preneoplasia to lung adenocarcinoma. The CDR3 runs 12 residues. Germline CDR1 reads LNHDA; CDR2 reads SQIVND (reference sequence). V was clipped by 3 bases and J by 7 bases, with 7 bases between them. The table came from immunoSEQ multiplex PCR; TCRdb's copy has only in-frame clones and leaves some out. The top ten clones hold about 7.2% of a sample with approximately 8,300 clones, about 84% of them seen once. The receptor comes from a person aged 65 to 79 with lung adenocarcinoma. The sample consisted of FFPE adjacent normal lung tissue. The chain couples TRBV19 to TRBJ1-5; unclear D gene. DNA for the CDR3: TGTGCCAGTAGTATTATGGCCCAGCCCCAGCATTTT. Translating it yields CASSIMAQPQHF. Together with reference TRBV19 and TRBJ1-5, the CDR3 gives the full variable domain: DGGITQSPKYLFRKEGQNVTLSCEQNLNHDAMYWYRQDPGQGLRLIYYSQIVNDFQKGDIAEGYSVSREKKESFPLTVTSAQKNPTAFYLCASSIMAQPQHFGDGTRLSIL.